The rows below give T cell receptor beta chains drawn from one sample of a study of CD8+CD57+ T cells in acquired aplastic anemia. MiXCR, run by TCRdb on the reads, gives a single entry per CDR3 protein. The sample lists about 150,000 distinct CDR3 sequences, around 52% seen once, with over 25% in the top ten. Sample: sorted CD4+, CD8+, or CD8+CD57+ T cells (not recorded which) from PBMCs. Every receptor here comes from a human donor with aplastic anemia. The CDR3 runs from the conserved cysteine through the conserved F or W. Fields, in order: CDR3 DNA, CDR3 protein, V gene, clone size, D gene, J gene. A D gene is named only where the DNA matches it firmly. A clone size is listed for some rows: how often the clone was seen (once, few, many), or a class if it is expanded.

TGTGCCAGCAGACCGTCGTCCACAGATACGCAGTATTTT	CASRPSSTDTQYF	TRBV12-3/TRBV12-4	.	.	TRBJ2-3
TGCGCCAGCAGCTTGGACCCCCGTCAGCAGTACTTC	CASSLDPRQQYF	TRBV5-1	.	.	TRBJ2-7
TGTGCCAGCAGCTTAGCTCGACTAGCTGAGACCCAGTACTTC	CASSLARLAETQYF	TRBV7-2	many	TRBD2	TRBJ2-5
TGTGCTAGTGGCTACTTCCGGACAGGGTATATCAGCACCCAGCATTTT	CASGYFRTGYISTQHF	TRBV12-5	.	TRBD1	TRBJ1-5
TGTGCCAGCAGCTTAGAGGGTTTGTCAGTGTTGAATTTT	CASSLEGLSVLNF	TRBV7-9	.	.	TRBJ2-3
TGTGCCATCAGTGGGACAGGGATGAACACCGGGGAGCTGTTTTTT	CAISGTGMNTGELFF	TRBV10-3	.	TRBD1	TRBJ2-2
TGTGCCAGCTGTCGAGGACTGGGTTCACCCCTCCACTTT	CASCRGLGSPLHF	TRBV6-1	.	.	TRBJ1-6
TGTGCCAGCAGCTACGGGACTGGAATTAATTCACCCCTCCACTTT	CASSYGTGINSPLHF	TRBV5-6	.	.	TRBJ1-6
TGTGCCAGCAGCCCCACCATATATTTT	CASSPTIYF	TRBV9	.	.	TRBJ1-3
TGCAGTGCTGGTTCTCGACTAGCGGGAGGAACCTACAATGAGCAGTTCTTC	CSAGSRLAGGTYNEQFF	TRBV20-1	many	TRBD2	TRBJ2-1
TGTGCCTGGAGTGCCCTACTCTCGGGAGGCTACGCCTTC	CAWSALLSGGYAF	TRBV30	few	.	TRBJ1-2
TGTGCTAGTGGTTTGGTATTACTACGGAGCTCTGGAAACACCATATATTTT	CASGLVLLRSSGNTIYF	TRBV12-5	.	.	TRBJ1-3
TGTGCCAGCACCCCCGCTAGCGGGACCCAAGAGACCCAGTACTTC	CASTPASGTQETQYF	TRBV6-1	.	TRBD2	TRBJ2-5
TGTGCCAGCAGTGCACAGGTTAGCAATCAGCCCCAGCATTTT	CASSAQVSNQPQHF	TRBV2	.	.	TRBJ1-5
TGCGCCAGCAGCTTGACAGGCGAACCTTACGAGCAGTACTTC	CASSLTGEPYEQYF	TRBV5-1	.	.	TRBJ2-7